This T cell receptor beta chain is drawn from a study of blood T cell repertoires in COVID-19. Clones were sequenced by immunoSEQ multiplex PCR, and TCRdb holds only the in-frame ones, with some missing. The table shows approximately 210,000 clones, with approximately 86% occurring only once. The CDR3 extends over 15 amino acids. Germline V gives CDR1 LGHNA, CDR2 YSLEER. V lost 6 bases, J lost 2 bases, and 6 bases stayed unmatched. Patients at the Seattle site were enrolled during active infection and followed longitudinally. The receptor was isolated from a man in his 60s with COVID-19, enrolled during active disease. Sequenced material: peripheral blood. The J gene is TRBJ1-4, the V gene TRBV4-3, with 7 bases identical to TRBD1. DNA of the CDR3: TGCGCCAGCAGACGTAGGGGGCAGACTAATGAAAAACTGTTTTTT. As protein: CASRRRGQTNEKLFF.